The source of this T cell receptor (beta chain) is a study of blood T cell repertoires in COVID-19. Trimming pared 5 bases from V and 3 bases from J, leaving 7 bases between. The length of the CDR3 is 12 residues. TCRdb's copy holds only in-frame clones and misses some; the assay was immunoSEQ multiplex PCR. The top ten hold 8% to 9.5% of the sample, which has hundreds of thousands of clones, over 80% seen once. This rearrangement joins TRBV12-3 or TRBV12-4 to TRBJ2-5, with D possibly being TRBD1 (5 bases). The sample taken for sequencing was PBMCs or T cells enriched from blood (not recorded which). This clonotype originated in a woman aged 18-29 years who had recovered from COVID-19. CDR3 residues: CASSLTEETQYF. Here the CDR3 DNA reads TGTGCCAGCAGTCTGACAGAAGAGACCCAGTACTTC.